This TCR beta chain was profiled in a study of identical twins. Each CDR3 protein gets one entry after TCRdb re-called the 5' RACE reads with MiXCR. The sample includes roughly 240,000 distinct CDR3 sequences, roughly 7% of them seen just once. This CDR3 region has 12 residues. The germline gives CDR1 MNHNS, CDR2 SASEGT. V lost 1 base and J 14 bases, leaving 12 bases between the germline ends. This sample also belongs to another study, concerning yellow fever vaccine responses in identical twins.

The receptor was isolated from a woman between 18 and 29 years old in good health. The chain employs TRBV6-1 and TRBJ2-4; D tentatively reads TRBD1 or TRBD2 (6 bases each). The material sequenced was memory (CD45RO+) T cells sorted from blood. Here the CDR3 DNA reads TGTGCCAGCAGTGAAGGACGGAGGGGGGAGTACTTC. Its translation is CASSEGRRGEYF.